Shown below are 25 T cell receptor beta chains from a single sample sequenced in a study of CD4 T cells in relation to SARS-CoV-2 and coronaviruses (dated by TCRdb to 2020 to 2023). Their antigens are not known. CD4+ T cells from unexposed donors were collected before the COVID-19 pandemic (2011-2018). After approximately eleven days of culture, CD4+ T cells were isolated with the EasySep CD4+ T cell isolation kit. The library relied on the immunoSEQ multiplex PCR assay. Sourced from immuneACCESS, this table was stored by TCRdb with only in-frame sequences that have V and J called. A share of the clones is absent; for the studies checked, an unresolved V gene accounts for under half, and the remainder has no known explanation. In this sample the table shows around 20,000 clones, over 75% of which occur a single time. The ten largest make up about 19% of the sample. Sequenced sample: CD4+ T cells from PBMCs, cultured in vitro. The receptors were sampled from a human donor in good health.

V and J are TRBV27 and TRBJ2-1; TRBD2 aligns across 13 bases. The CDR3 runs to 20 residues. CDR1 and CDR2 (germline): MNHEY, SMNVEV (reference sequence). V was pared by 6 bases and J by 0 bases, with 14 bases of the junction left unmatched. CDR3 in amino acids: CASSFQTGRTSGSSYNEQFF. The CDR3 region has the DNA TGTGCCAGCAGCTTTCAGACAGGGAGGACTAGCGGGAGCTCCTACAATGAGCAGTTCTTC.

This chain links TRBV30 with TRBJ2-7, with D hard to call. The germline V gene encodes CDR1 GTSNPN and CDR2 SVGIG (reference sequence). The CDR3 runs 11 residues. V gave up 1 base and J gave up 2 bases, with 3 bases separating them. The CDR3 DNA reads TGTGCCTGGAGTGAAACCTACGAGCAGTACTTC. It encodes CAWSETYEQYF.

V gene TRBV25-1 combines with J gene TRBJ2-7; D may match TRBD1 or TRBD2 (5 bases each). Between the trimmed V and J ends, which lost 2 bases and 1 base, there was a span of 18 bases. Germline V CDR1 and CDR2: MGHDK, SYGVNS. CDR3 length equals 17 residues. The CDR3 nucleotides are TGTGCCAGCAGTGAAGACCCCGGGACCCCCAGGTCCTACGAGCAGTACTTC. Translating gives CASSEDPGTPRSYEQYF.

V usage is TRBV24-1 and J usage is TRBJ2-5; 8 bases agree with TRBD1. From germline, CDR1 is KGHDR and CDR2 SFDVKD. J lost 5 bases, V lost 5 bases, and 6 bases had no gene match. This CDR3 contains 14 residues. CDR3 sequence (DNA): TGTGCCACCAGTGGTAAAGGACAGGGCGAGACCCAGTACTTC. Its translation: CATSGKGQGETQYF.

As DNA, the CDR3 is TGTGCCAGTAACCCAACTGCCGGGACAGGGGTCAGGGAGCAGTTCTTC. Amino acid sequence: CASNPTAGTGVREQFF. The chain links TRBV19 to TRBJ2-1; 10 nucleotides line up with TRBD1. Germline values: CDR1 LNHDA, CDR2 SQIVND (reference sequence). This CDR3 is 16 amino acids long. V lost 7 bases and J lost 10; bases outside the gene matches: 16.

The rearrangement joins TRBV11-2 to TRBJ2-3, with 9 nucleotides matching TRBD2. This CDR3 has 18 residues. CDR1 SGHAT and CDR2 FQNNGV come from the germline V gene. Trimming at V came to 5 bases and at J to 2 bases, leaving 14 bases not matched to a gene. The CDR3 here is CASSMGLAGILLTDTQYF. The CDR3 coding sequence is TGTGCCAGCAGCATGGGGCTAGCGGGAATCCTTCTCACAGATACGCAGTATTTT. The full variable domain, completed using reference TRBV11-2 and TRBJ2-3, is EAGVAQSPRYKIIEKRQSVAFWCNPISGHATLYWYQQILGQGPKLLIQFQNNGVVDDSQLPKDRFSAERLKGVDSTLKIQPAKLEDSAVYLCASSMGLAGILLTDTQYFGPGTRLTVL.

This chain connects TRBV9 to TRBJ1-2; 7 bases are shared with TRBD1. Germline CDR1 SGDLS, CDR2 YYNGEE. Germline trimming cut 3 bases from V and 6 bases from J; bases unmatched to any gene: 8. The CDR3 totals 14 residues. The CDR3 reads CASSAYRGNNGYTF. CDR3 nucleotides: TGTGCCAGCAGCGCTTACAGGGGTAATAATGGCTACACCTTC. Supplemented by reference TRBV9 and TRBJ1-2, the full variable domain reads DSGVTQTPKHLITATGQRVTLRCSPRSGDLSVYWYQQSLDQGLQFLIQYYNGEERAKGNILERFSAQQFPDLHSELNLSSLELGDSALYFCASSAYRGNNGYTFGSGTRLTVV.

This chain uses TRBV10-3 with TRBJ1-1; D is undetermined. Germline V gives CDR1 ENHRY, CDR2 SYGVKD. This CDR3 comprises 13 residues. V was clipped by 8 bases and J by 5 bases, with 15 bases between them. The CDR3 DNA reads as TGTGCCATCGCCCCCGGAAGGGAAACTGAAGCTTTCTTT. It encodes CAIAPGRETEAFF.

CDR3 residues: CASSEGPGSLYGYTF. The CDR3, as DNA: TGTGCCAGCAGTGAAGGGCCGGGATCCCTCTATGGCTACACCTTC. The chain combines TRBV6-1 with TRBJ1-2; D is unresolved. The ends were cut back, 1 base at V and 4 bases at J, with 13 bases in the middle. There are 15 residues in the CDR3. CDR1 and CDR2 from the germline V gene are MNHNS and SASEGT.

The chain combines TRBV6-5 with TRBJ2-1; 7 bases are a match to TRBD1. Trimming cost V 0 bases and J 8 bases; bases outside gene matches: 4. The CDR3 runs to 14 residues. Germline V gives CDR1 MNHEY, CDR2 SVGAGI. CDR3 DNA sequence: TGTGCCAGCAGTTACTCGAGACAGGGTCATGAGCAGTTCTTC. Translation: CASSYSRQGHEQFF.

The chain employs TRBV19 and TRBJ2-7; D not certain. The CDR3 is 14 amino acids. The V gene's germline CDR1 is LNHDA and CDR2 SQIVND (reference sequence). V lost 3 bases, J lost 0 bases, and 9 bases lay in between. The CDR3 is CASSIRSGSYEQYF. CDR3 sequence (DNA): TGTGCCAGTAGTATCAGGTCCGGCTCCTACGAGCAGTACTTC.

V is TRBV2 and J is TRBJ2-1; D gene ambiguous. Deletions cut 6 bases from V and 6 bases from J, with 21 bases between. The CDR3 is made up of 16 amino acids. Germline CDR1 reads SNHLY; CDR2 reads FYNNEI. For the CDR3, the DNA is TGTGCCAGCAGAGAAACCGGGCGCGCCCTTTCCAATGAGCAGTTCTTC. This sequence encodes CASRETGRALSNEQFF.

The CDR3 coding sequence is TGTGCCAGCAGCCTAGGCCCTGGGAGGACTAACACCGGGGAGCTGTTTTTT. This translates into CASSLGPGRTNTGELFF. The chain employs TRBV7-9 and TRBJ2-2, with D tentatively TRBD2 (6 bases). Germline V gene lookup returns CDR1 SEHNR and CDR2 FQNEAQ (reference sequence). The V gene lost 5 bases and the J gene lost 2 bases, with 18 bases spanning the gap. This CDR3 has 17 amino acids.

This chain joins TRBV5-1 and TRBJ2-7; 9 bases are a match to TRBD2. The junction had 6 bases not matched to a gene; V was cut back by 3 bases and J by 2 bases. The CDR3 has 15 residues. Germline loops: CDR1 SGHRS, CDR2 YFSETQ. CDR3 in amino acids: CASSSTSGKPYEQYF. In DNA, the CDR3 is TGCGCCAGCAGCTCGACTAGCGGAAAACCCTACGAGCAGTACTTC.

This sequence joins TRBV29-1 and TRBJ2-5; 9 bases fit TRBD2. With V trimmed by 4 bases and J by 10 bases, 7 bases remained unmatched. The CDR3 is 12 amino acids. The germline gives CDR1 SQVTM, CDR2 ANQGSEA. The CDR3 DNA sequence: TGCAGCGTTGGGGTCGGACTAGCGAGCCAGTACTTC. It codes for CSVGVGLASQYF.

This sequence joins TRBV6-1 and TRBJ1-2; D gene unclear. Germline V gene data show CDR1 as MNHNS and CDR2 as SASEGT. V was clipped by 1 base and J by 1 base, with 4 bases between them. The CDR3 runs to 13 residues. As DNA, the CDR3 is TGTGCCAGCAGTGAAGATCATAACTATGGCTACACCTTC. Its protein is CASSEDHNYGYTF.

This chain links TRBV15 with TRBJ1-1; possible D gene TRBD1, 6 bases. The germline V gene has CDR1 LNHNV and CDR2 YYDKDF (reference sequence). The CDR3 sequence is 13 residues long. V was clipped by 11 bases and J by 4 bases, with 17 bases between them. CDR3 loop: CAVRGGLATEAFF. The DNA of the CDR3 is TGTGCCGTAAGGGGGGGGCTGGCCACTGAAGCTTTCTTT.

This chain uses TRBV19 with TRBJ2-1; 10 bases are a match to TRBD2. After removal of 5 bases from V and 1 base from J, the junction contained 2 bases not matched to a gene. This CDR3 has 15 residues. CDR1 and CDR2 from the germline V gene are LNHDA and SQIVND (reference sequence). CDR3 coding DNA: TGTGCCAGTAGTTCGGGACTAGCGTCCTACAATGAGCAGTTCTTC. Translated: CASSSGLASYNEQFF.

The chain combines TRBV12-3 or TRBV12-4 with TRBJ2-1, with D perhaps TRBD1 (5 bases). The V end lost 5 bases, the J end lost 7 bases, and 9 bases lay between the germline ends. The CDR3 spans 12 residues. The CDR3 DNA sequence: TGTGCCAGCAGTCAGGGCCATAATGAGCAGTTCTTC. Amino acid sequence: CASSQGHNEQFF.

The V and J genes are TRBV21-1 and TRBJ1-6; TRBD1 is the table's D call, not checked against the DNA. TRBV21-1 has pseudogene status. This CDR3 contains 15 residues. CDR3 amino acids: CASSTIGTGKSPLHF. The CDR3 DNA is TGTGCCAGCAGCACGATAGGGACAGGTAAATCACCCCTCCACTTT.

CDR3 in amino acids: CASSLGLDGEQFF. The DNA of the CDR3 is TGTGCCAGCAGTTTAGGGCTAGATGGTGAGCAGTTCTTC. The V and J genes are TRBV12-3 or TRBV12-4 and TRBJ2-1, with unresolved D. V was pared by 1 base and J by 9 bases, with 10 bases between. CDR3 length: 13 amino acids.

This clone has just one count. The genes are TRBV19 and TRBJ1-5; TRBD1 matches at 10 bases. From germline, CDR1 is LNHDA and CDR2 SQIVND (reference sequence). V lost 7 bases and J lost 11; bases outside the gene matches: 8. The CDR3 has 13 residues. The DNA for the CDR3 is TGTGCCAGTAAGGGGGACAGGGGTTCGGCCCAGCATTTT. Its protein is CASKGDRGSAQHF.

The rearrangement links TRBV6-5 to TRBJ2-7, with D maybe TRBD2 (6 bases). Germline lookup yields CDR1 MNHEY and CDR2 SVGAGI. The CDR3 is 13 residues long. Deletions cut 4 bases from V and 3 bases from J, with 10 bases between. The CDR3 nucleotides are TGTGCCAGCAGTTCCCCCGGGGGCTACGAGCAGTACTTC. Translation gives CASSSPGGYEQYF.

The chain carries TRBV10-3 and TRBJ2-7; 10 nucleotides agree with TRBD2. The ends lost 4 bases at V and 6 bases at J; junction bases unmatched: 6. The CDR3 covers 14 residues. Looked up from germline, CDR1 is ENHRY and CDR2 is SYGVKD. In DNA, the CDR3 is TGTGCCATCAGTGGAACTAGCGGGATTGGCGAGCAGTACTTC. Translating gives CAISGTSGIGEQYF.

This sequence joins TRBV6-4 and TRBJ1-6; 7 bases align to TRBD1. CDR3 length: 15 amino acids. V shed 4 bases and J 6 bases; nucleotides not matched to a gene: 6. In germline, CDR1 is MRHNA, CDR2 SNTAGT. For the CDR3, the DNA is TGTGCCAGCAGTGCCGCGACAGGGCCTAATTCACCCCTCCACTTT. Translating gives CASSAATGPNSPLHF.